The 14 T cell receptor beta chains reported below all come from one sample, sequenced in a study of T cell repertoires in cytomegalovirus infection. TCRdb ran MiXCR on the reads and lists one entry per CDR3 protein. The sample shows 800,000 to 950,000 distinct CDR3 sequences, around a third of them seen only once. These receptors are not linked to any known antigen. Sequencing was performed on cultured CD8+ T cells from PBMCs, taken from culture after CMV antigen stimulation. These receptor sequences come from a human donor in good health (CMV status not recorded). Some clones in this sample may be carry-over from other donors' samples.

This clonotype has a handful of counts. CDR3: CASGSTASYNEQFF. The CDR3 DNA reads TGTGCCAGCGGGTCAACGGCCTCCTACAATGAGCAGTTCTTC. V and J are TRBV7-9 and TRBJ2-1, with D uncertain. The V gene lost 8 bases and the J gene lost 0 bases, with 11 bases spanning the gap. There are 14 residues in the CDR3. Germline-derived CDR1 and CDR2 are SEHNR and FQNEAQ (reference sequence). Variable domain in full (rest from reference TRBV7-9 and TRBJ2-1): DTGVSQNPRHKITKRGQNVTFRCDPISEHNRLYWYRQTLGQGPEFLTYFQNEAQLEKSRLLSDRFSAERPKGSFSTLEIQRTEQGDSAMYLCASGSTASYNEQFFGPGTRLTVL.

V and J are TRBV29-1 and TRBJ1-1; D unresolved. The CDR3 has 11 residues. Germline lookup yields CDR1 SQVTM and CDR2 ANQGSEA. The germline V and J ends were trimmed by 4 bases and 7 bases, with 10 bases remaining between them. CDR3 in DNA: TGCAGCGTTGGGGGATTTAGTGAAGCTTTCTTT. This sequence encodes CSVGGFSEAFF.

This clonotype has a handful of counts. The chain employs TRBV27 and TRBJ2-2; D not resolved. Trimming took off 2 bases at V and 4 bases at J, with 11 bases between the two ends. Germline CDR1 and CDR2: MNHEY and SMNVEV (reference sequence). This CDR3 region has 15 residues. CDR3 coding DNA: TGTGCCAGCAGTTTAGTGGGCACGGGCACCGGGGAGCTGTTTTTT. Translation: CASSLVGTGTGELFF.

The J gene is TRBJ2-1, the V gene TRBV9, with 10 bases aligning to TRBD1. The V gene end was trimmed by 2 bases and the J gene end by 4 bases; junction bases not matched to a gene: 6. Germline assignment: CDR1 SGDLS and CDR2 YYNGEE. This CDR3 region has 16 residues. CDR3 DNA sequence: TGTGCCAGCAGCGTTCTCCCGGGACAGGGGTACAATGAGCAGTTCTTC. It yields the protein CASSVLPGQGYNEQFF.

This clonotype was counted only a few times. The rearrangement uses TRBV6-5 and TRBJ1-5, with no clear D. Trimming cost V 6 bases and J 6 bases, with 12 bases left between them. The CDR3 has 13 residues. In germline, CDR1 is MNHEY, CDR2 SVGAGI. The CDR3 bases are TGTGCCAGCAGGACCGGACCGACTCAGCCCCAGCATTTT. Its protein is CASRTGPTQPQHF.

The table lists this clonotype with many counts. The genes are TRBV4-1 and TRBJ2-1, with D tentatively TRBD2 (6 bases). Germline CDR1 and CDR2: MGHRA and YSYEKL. The germline V and J ends were trimmed by 0 bases and 7 bases, with 19 bases remaining between them. This CDR3 comprises 17 residues. CDR3 sequence: CASSQDRLAGYGNEQFF. The CDR3 DNA reads as TGCGCCAGCAGCCAAGATCGCCTGGCGGGGTATGGAAATGAGCAGTTCTTC.

The chain recombines TRBV15 with TRBJ1-4; D may be TRBD1 (5 bases). In germline, CDR1 is LNHNV, CDR2 YYDKDF (reference sequence). The CDR3 is 15 residues long. V gave up 5 bases and J gave up 4 bases, with 14 bases separating them. In DNA form, the CDR3 reads TGTGCCACCAGCTTTGTCTTAGGGGTTAATGAAAAACTGTTTTTT. Protein product: CATSFVLGVNEKLFF.

The table lists this clonotype with many counts. The chain combines TRBV7-2 with TRBJ2-7; 7 bases align to TRBD2. The CDR3 contains 13 residues. Trimming removed 4 bases from V and 2 bases from J; junction bases left unmatched: 2. Germline V gives CDR1 SGHTA, CDR2 FQGNSA. CDR3: CASSSLATYEQYV. CDR3 sequence (DNA): TGTGCCAGCAGCTCACTAGCGACCTACGAGCAGTACGTC.

This clonotype was found a few times. The V gene is TRBV7-2, the J gene TRBJ2-1; 8 bases are shared with TRBD2. V shed 6 bases and J 4 bases; nucleotides not matched to a gene: 8. Germline CDR1 SGHTA, CDR2 FQGNSA. This CDR3 is built from 15 residues. The DNA of the CDR3 is TGTGCCAGCAGACCCCCCGCTAGCGGGTACAATGAGCAGTTCTTC. It translates to CASRPPASGYNEQFF.

This clonotype was seen at least ten times. The J gene is TRBJ2-7, the V gene TRBV7-8; 9 bases align to TRBD1. Germline CDR1 and CDR2: SGHVS and FQNEAQ. V lost 5 bases to trimming and J lost 3 bases; unmatched junction nucleotides: 11. This CDR3 has 16 amino acids. The CDR3 loop reads CASSAYPGQGGYEQYV. The CDR3 DNA sequence: TGTGCCAGCAGCGCTTACCCGGGACAGGGAGGCTACGAGCAGTACGTC.

This chain joins TRBV7-9 and TRBJ2-1; D is unresolved. The germline CDR1 and CDR2 sequences are SEHNR and FQNEAQ (reference sequence). V lost 3 bases and J 9 bases, leaving 9 bases between the germline ends. CDR3 length equals 12 residues. The CDR3 DNA sequence: TGTGCCAGCAGCTTCATAGCCAGTGAGCAGTTCTTC. Its protein product is CASSFIASEQFF.

The CDR3 sequence is CASREGRSAANEKLFF. The CDR3, as DNA: TGTGCCAGCAGGGAGGGGAGAAGTGCAGCTAATGAAAAACTGTTTTTT. The chain carries TRBV6-5 and TRBJ1-4, with D possibly TRBD1 on 5 matching bases. The CDR3 length is 16 residues. The V end was cut by 6 bases, the J end by 3 bases, with 17 bases between. From germline, CDR1 is MNHEY and CDR2 SVGAGI.

V usage is TRBV27 and J usage is TRBJ2-1, with 8 bases that match TRBD2. After removal of 5 bases from V and 8 bases from J, the junction contained 11 bases not matched to a gene. Germline V gives CDR1 MNHEY, CDR2 SMNVEV (reference sequence). CDR3 length equals 15 residues. Written as DNA, the CDR3 is TGTGCCAGCAGTCTGAGCGGGGGCCGGGGGGATGAGCAGTTCTTC. It yields the protein CASSLSGGRGDEQFF.

This clonotype was detected only once. V gene TRBV27 combines with J gene TRBJ1-6; 7 bases fit TRBD1. This CDR3 has 15 amino acids. The germline V gene encodes CDR1 MNHEY and CDR2 SMNVEV (reference sequence). Trimming at V came to 4 bases and at J to 6 bases, leaving 6 bases not matched to a gene. DNA of the CDR3: TGTGCCAGCAGTTCGAGACAGGGAGCTAATTCACCCCTCCACTTT. As protein: CASSSRQGANSPLHF.